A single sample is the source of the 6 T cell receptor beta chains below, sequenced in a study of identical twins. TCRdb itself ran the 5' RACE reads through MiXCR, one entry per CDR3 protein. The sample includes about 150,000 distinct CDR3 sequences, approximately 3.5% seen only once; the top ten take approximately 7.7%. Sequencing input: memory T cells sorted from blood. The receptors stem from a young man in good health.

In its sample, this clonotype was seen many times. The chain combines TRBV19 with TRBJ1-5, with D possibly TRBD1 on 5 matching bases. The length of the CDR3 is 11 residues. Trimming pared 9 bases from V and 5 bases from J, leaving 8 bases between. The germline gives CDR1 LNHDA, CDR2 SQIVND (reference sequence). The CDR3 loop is CASGTHQPQHF. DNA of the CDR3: TGTGCCAGCGGGACCCATCAGCCCCAGCATTTT.

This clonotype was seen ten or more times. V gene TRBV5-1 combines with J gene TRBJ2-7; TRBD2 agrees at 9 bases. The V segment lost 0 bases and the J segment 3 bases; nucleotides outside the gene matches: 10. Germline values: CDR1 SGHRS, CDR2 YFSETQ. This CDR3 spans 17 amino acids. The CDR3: CASSLGTRGSGSYEQYV. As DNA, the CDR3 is TGCGCCAGCAGCTTGGGCACGAGGGGTAGCGGGAGCTACGAGCAGTACGTC.

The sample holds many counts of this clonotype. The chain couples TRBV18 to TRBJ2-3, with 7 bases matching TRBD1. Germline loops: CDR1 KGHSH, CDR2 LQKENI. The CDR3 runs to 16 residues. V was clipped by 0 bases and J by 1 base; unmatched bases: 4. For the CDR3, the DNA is TGTGCCAGCTCACCACCGAGGGGGCGCGGCACAGATACGCAGTATTTT. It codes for CASSPPRGRGTDTQYF.

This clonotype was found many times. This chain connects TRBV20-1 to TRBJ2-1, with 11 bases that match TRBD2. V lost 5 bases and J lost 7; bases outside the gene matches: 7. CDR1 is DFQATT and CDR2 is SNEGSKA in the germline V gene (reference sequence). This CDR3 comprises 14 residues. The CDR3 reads CSAPGLAGPNEQFF. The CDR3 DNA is TGCAGTGCTCCCGGACTAGCGGGCCCGAATGAGCAGTTCTTC.

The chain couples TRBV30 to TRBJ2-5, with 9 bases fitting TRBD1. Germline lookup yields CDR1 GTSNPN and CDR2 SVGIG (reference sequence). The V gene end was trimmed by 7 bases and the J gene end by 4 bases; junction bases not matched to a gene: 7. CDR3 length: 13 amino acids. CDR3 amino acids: CALTMGQGETQYF. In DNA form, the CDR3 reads TGTGCCTTAACGATGGGACAGGGAGAGACCCAGTACTTC.

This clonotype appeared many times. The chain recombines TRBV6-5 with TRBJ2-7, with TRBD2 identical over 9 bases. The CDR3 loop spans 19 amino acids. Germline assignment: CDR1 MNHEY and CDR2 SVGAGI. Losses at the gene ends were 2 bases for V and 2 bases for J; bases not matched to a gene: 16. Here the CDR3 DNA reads TGTGCCAGCAGTTACGTTACCTCCGTCGGAGTAGCGGGAGCCTACGAGCAGTACTTC. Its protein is CASSYVTSVGVAGAYEQYF.